The clone carrying this TCR beta chain was observed at least ten times. Its antigen is still unknown. The time point is: newly diagnosed GD, antithyroid drugs for less than 3 months. Generation of the TCR library employed RNA extracted from PBMCs. Looked up from germline, CDR1 is SGHKS and CDR2 is YYEKEE (reference sequence). The CDR3 loop spans 14 amino acids. The trim removed 3 bases at V and 2 bases at J, leaving 3 bases unmatched. The record originates from a study of regulatory T cells in long-lasting Graves disease. Across the study: Recently diagnosed Graves' patients had received antithyroid drugs for under 3 months.

Study-wide findings and caveats: The study found persistent patients shared more public clonotypes (over 2,500) than new patients (nearly 1,000). A reduction in accuracy may have resulted from the small sample size.

CDR3-region Arm-PCR and iRepertoire HTBI primers produced the TCR beta libraries. TCRdb re-called the multiplex PCR reads through MiXCR, storing one row per CDR3 protein. The table lists roughly 360,000 distinct CDR3 sequences, over 9.5% of them singletons. This sample also appeared in a second study, on T cells in Graves' hyperthyroidism and ophthalmopathy. From that report: Most clonotypes expanded in the thyroid (above 0.001) were also present in blood.

This TCR derives from a young woman with Graves disease. The source material was peripheral blood mononuclear cells (PBMCs), sampled at new diagnosis, from a patient treated with antithyroid drugs. This rearrangement joins TRBV5-5 to TRBJ2-7, with 9 positions matching TRBD2. CDR3 protein: CASSSGLAPYEQYF. The CDR3 nucleotides are TGTGCCAGCAGCTCTGGACTAGCGCCCTACGAGCAGTACTTC.